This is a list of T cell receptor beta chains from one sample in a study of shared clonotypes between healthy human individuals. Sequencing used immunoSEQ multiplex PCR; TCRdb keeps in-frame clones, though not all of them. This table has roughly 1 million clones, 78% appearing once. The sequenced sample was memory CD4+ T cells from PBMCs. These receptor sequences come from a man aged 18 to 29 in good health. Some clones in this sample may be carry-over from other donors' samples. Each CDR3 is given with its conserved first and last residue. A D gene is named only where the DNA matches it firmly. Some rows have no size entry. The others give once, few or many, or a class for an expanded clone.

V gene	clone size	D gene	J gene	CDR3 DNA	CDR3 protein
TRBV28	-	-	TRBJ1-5	TGTGCCAGCAGTTTAGGAGACATACAGGGAAAGTTTCAGCCCCAGCATTTT	CASSLGDIQGKFQPQHF
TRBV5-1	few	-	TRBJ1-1	TGCGCCAGCAGCTTGTTCGGGAACCCTGAAGCTTTCTTT	CASSLFGNPEAFF
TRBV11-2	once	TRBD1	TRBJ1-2	TGTGCCAGCAGCCCTCGAGGCAGGGGGAACTATGGCTACACCTTC	CASSPRGRGNYGYTF
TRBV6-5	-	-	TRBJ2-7	TGTGCCAGCAGTTACTCGGGGGGTGACGGGCAGTACTTC	CASSYSGGDGQYF
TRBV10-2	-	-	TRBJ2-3	TGCGCCAGCTCCCCAAGGGGGAGGCCCACAGATACGCAGTATTTT	CASSPRGRPTDTQYF
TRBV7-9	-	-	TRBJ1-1	TGTGCCAGCAGCGCATGGAACACTGAAGCTTTCTTT	CASSAWNTEAFF
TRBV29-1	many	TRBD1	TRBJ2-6	TGCAGCGTAGAAGCGGGACAGGGGGTCTCGACCGGGGCCAACGTCCTGACTTTC	CSVEAGQGVSTGANVLTF
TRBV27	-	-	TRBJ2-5	TGTGCCACCTCTAGACAGCCTCGAGGGACCCAGTACTTC	CATSRQPRGTQYF
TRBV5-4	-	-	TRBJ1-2	TGTGCCAGCAGCCGGGTGGGGATCAGCTACACCTTC	CASSRVGISYTF
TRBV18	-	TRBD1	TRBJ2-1	TGTGCCAGCTCACCTTCGCTCCTTCGGGACAGTCTTTACAATGAGCAGTTCTTC	CASSPSLLRDSLYNEQFF
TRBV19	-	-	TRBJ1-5	TGTGCCAGTAGTGCGATAGGGGGATTCAATCAGCCCCAGCATTTT	CASSAIGGFNQPQHF
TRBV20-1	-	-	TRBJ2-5	TGCAGTGGGGCCTCTCGAGAGACCCAGTACTTC	CSGASRETQYF
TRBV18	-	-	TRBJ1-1	TGTGCCAGCTCACAGCGAACCGGGGGGGACACTGAAGCTTTCTTT	CASSQRTGGDTEAFF
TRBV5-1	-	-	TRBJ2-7	TGCGCCAGCAGCTCCGGAGGGACCGGGACCAGCTACGAGCAGTACTTC	CASSSGGTGTSYEQYF
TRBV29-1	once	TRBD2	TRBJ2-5	TGCAGCGTTGACCCCGGGGGAGGGGAGACCCAGTACTTC	CSVDPGGGETQYF
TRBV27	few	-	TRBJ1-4	TGTGCCAGCAGTTTAATCGGGGGTGCTAATGAAAAACTGTTTTTT	CASSLIGGANEKLFF
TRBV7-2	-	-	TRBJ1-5	TGTGCCAGCAGCCGGGACGGGAATAGCAATCAGCCCCAGCATTTT	CASSRDGNSNQPQHF
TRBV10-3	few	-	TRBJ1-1	TGTGCCATCAGCCAAGAACCCGAGGCTGAAGCTTTCTTT	CAISQEPEAEAFF
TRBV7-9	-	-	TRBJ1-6	TGTGCCAGCAGCGCCGGGGGGTGGTCACCCCTCCACTTT	CASSAGGWSPLHF
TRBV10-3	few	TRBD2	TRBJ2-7	TGTGCCATCAGTGACCAACGGGGAGGGGCGAGGGAGCAGTACTTC	CAISDQRGGAREQYF
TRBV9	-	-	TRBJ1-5	TGTGCCAGCAGCGGAACAGGGAATCAGCCCCAGCATTTT	CASSGTGNQPQHF
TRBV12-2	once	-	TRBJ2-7	TGTGCAAGTCGCTTAGAACAGACCCCTTTGAACGAGCAGTACTTC	CASRLEQTPLNEQYF
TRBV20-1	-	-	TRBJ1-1	TGCAGTGCTCTGCACAATGAAGCTTTCTTT	CSALHNEAFF
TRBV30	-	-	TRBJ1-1	TGTGCCTGGAGAAGGCACTCGAACACTGAAGCTTTCTTT	CAWRRHSNTEAFF
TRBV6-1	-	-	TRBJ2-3	TGTGCCAGCAGCCTTGGGCCAGATACGCAGTATTTT	CASSLGPDTQYF
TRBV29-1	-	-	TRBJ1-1	TGCAGCGTTGAAGAGGTTTCGGGTACTGAAGCTTTCTTT	CSVEEVSGTEAFF
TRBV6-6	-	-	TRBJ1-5	TGTGCCAGCACTGCCGGGGATAGCAATCAGCCCCAGCATTTT	CASTAGDSNQPQHF
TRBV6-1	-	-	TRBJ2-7	TGTGCCAGCCCCGCGAGCTCCTACGAGCAGTACTTC	CASPASSYEQYF
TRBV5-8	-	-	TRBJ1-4	TGTGCCAGCAGCTTGCTCGGGTCCTCTAATGAAAAACTGTTTTTT	CASSLLGSSNEKLFF
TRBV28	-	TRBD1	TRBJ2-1	TGTGCCACTTGGGGGGCCAGGGGGCGACTTTATGAGCAGTTCTTC	CATWGARGRLYEQFF
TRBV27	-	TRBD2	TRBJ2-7	TGTGCCAGCAGAGATAGCGGGAGGCCCTACGAGCAGTACTTC	CASRDSGRPYEQYF
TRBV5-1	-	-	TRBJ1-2	TGCGCCAGCAGCCAGGAGACTTTCTATGGCTACACCTTC	CASSQETFYGYTF
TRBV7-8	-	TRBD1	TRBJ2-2	TGTGCCAGCAGCTTGGGACAGCGCAACACCGGGGAGCTGTTTTTT	CASSLGQRNTGELFF
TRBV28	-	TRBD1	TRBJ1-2	TGTGCCAGCAGGCCTCCTCCGGGACAGGGAAACTATGGCTACACCTTC	CASRPPPGQGNYGYTF
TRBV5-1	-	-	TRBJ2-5	TGCGCCAGCAGCTTCAAAGACAGTAAACGAGGAGGAGAGACCCAGTACTTC	CASSFKDSKRGGETQYF
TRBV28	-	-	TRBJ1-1	TGTGCCAGCAGTTTTATATTCGAACCCGGCCTGGCTTTCTTT	CASSFIFEPGLAFF
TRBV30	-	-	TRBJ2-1	TGTGCCTGGATGGGAAAGCGGGCGATCCCCCACAATGAGCAGTTCTTC	CAWMGKRAIPHNEQFF
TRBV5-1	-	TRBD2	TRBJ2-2	TGCGCCAGCAACGGCGGGAGTAGGAACACCGGGGAGCTGTTTTTT	CASNGGSRNTGELFF
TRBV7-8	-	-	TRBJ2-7	TGTGCCAGCAGCTTAAGTGGCACACCCTCCTACGAGCAGTACTTC	CASSLSGTPSYEQYF
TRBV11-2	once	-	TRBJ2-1	TGTGCCAGCAGCTTAGACCGATCAATTGGTGAGCAGTTCTTC	CASSLDRSIGEQFF
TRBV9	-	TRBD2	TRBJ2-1	TGTGCCAGCAGCGTAGCAAATAGCGGGAGCAATGAGCAGTTCTTC	CASSVANSGSNEQFF
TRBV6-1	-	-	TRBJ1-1	TGTGCCAGCGATAAGGGGACTGAAGCTTTCTTT	CASDKGTEAFF
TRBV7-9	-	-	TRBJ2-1	TGTGCCAGCAGCTTTTATCGACTCGAGAATGAGCAGTTCTTC	CASSFYRLENEQFF
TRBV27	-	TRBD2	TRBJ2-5	TGTGCCAGCCGGGGGGTAGCGGGTTCCCAAGAGACCCAGTACTTC	CASRGVAGSQETQYF
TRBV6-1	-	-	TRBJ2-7	TGTGCCAGCAGTGACGTCAGGGGTTTCGAGCAGTACTTC	CASSDVRGFEQYF
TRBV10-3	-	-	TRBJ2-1	TGTGCCATCAGTGATAGAGGGACAACATCGGGGCACAATGAGCAGTTCTTC	CAISDRGTTSGHNEQFF
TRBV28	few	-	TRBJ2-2	TGTGCCAGCAGCCGACGGGGGTACTCGAACACCGGGGAGCTGTTTTTT	CASSRRGYSNTGELFF
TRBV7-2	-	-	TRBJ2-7	TGTGCCAGCAGCCCCAAAAACGCCGCGGGCCACGAGCAGTACTTC	CASSPKNAAGHEQYF
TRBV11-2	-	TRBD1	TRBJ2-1	TGTGCCAGCAGCTTTACAGGACAGGGGGCAGCTTTAATTCTCGATGAGCAGTTCTTC	CASSFTGQGAALILDEQFF
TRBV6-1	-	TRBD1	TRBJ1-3	TGTGCCAGCAGTGGGACAGGGTTCGGTGGAAACACCATATATTTT	CASSGTGFGGNTIYF
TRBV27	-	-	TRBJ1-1	TGTGCCATTAAACCGCAGGGACGGGGCACTGAAGCTTTCTTT	CAIKPQGRGTEAFF
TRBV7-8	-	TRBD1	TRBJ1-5	TGTGCCAGCAGCTTAGGAGCAGGGGGTAATCAGCCCCAGCATTTT	CASSLGAGGNQPQHF
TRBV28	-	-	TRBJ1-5	TGTGCCAGCAGTTTTGTCTCTGCAGCGGGGGCCCAGCCCCAGCATTTT	CASSFVSAAGAQPQHF
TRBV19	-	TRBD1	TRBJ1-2	TGTGCCAGTATCCGGACAGGGGGATTCTATGGCTACACCTTC	CASIRTGGFYGYTF
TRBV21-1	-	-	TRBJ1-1	TGTGCCAGCAGCCCCCCGGGACAGGGGGCGGACACTGAAGCTTTCTTT	CASSPPGQGADTEAFF